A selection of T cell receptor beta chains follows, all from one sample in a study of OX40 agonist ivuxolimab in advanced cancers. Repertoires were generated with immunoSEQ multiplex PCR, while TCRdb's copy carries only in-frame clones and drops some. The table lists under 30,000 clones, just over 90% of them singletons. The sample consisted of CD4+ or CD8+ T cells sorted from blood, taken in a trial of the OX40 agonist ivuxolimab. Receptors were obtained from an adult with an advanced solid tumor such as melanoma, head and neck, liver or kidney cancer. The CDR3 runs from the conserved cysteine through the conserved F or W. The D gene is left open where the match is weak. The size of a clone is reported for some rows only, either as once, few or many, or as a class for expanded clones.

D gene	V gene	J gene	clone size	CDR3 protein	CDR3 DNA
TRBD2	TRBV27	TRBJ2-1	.	CASSSGENYNEQFF	TGTGCCAGCAGTAGCGGGGAGAATTACAATGAGCAGTTCTTC
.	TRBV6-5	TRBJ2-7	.	CASSQGPSYEQYF	TGTGCCAGCAGCCAGGGACCCTCCTACGAGCAGTACTTC
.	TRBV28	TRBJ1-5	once	CASSSTYRASLHQPQHF	TGTGCCAGCAGTTCGACCTACCGCGCCAGCCTCCATCAGCCCCAGCATTTT
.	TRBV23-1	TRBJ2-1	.	CASSHWGDVGSYNEQFF	TGCGCCAGCAGTCACTGGGGCGATGTGGGCTCCTACAATGAGCAGTTCTTC
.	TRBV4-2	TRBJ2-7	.	CASSPTQNYEQYF	TGTGCCAGCAGCCCGACTCAAAACTACGAGCAGTACTTC
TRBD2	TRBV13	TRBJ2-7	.	CASSSEGTSGYEQYF	TGTGCCAGCAGCTCAGAAGGGACTAGCGGCTACGAGCAGTACTTC
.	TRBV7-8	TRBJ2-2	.	CASSLGGNAGELFF	TGTGCCAGCAGCTTAGGAGGAAATGCCGGGGAGCTGTTTTTT
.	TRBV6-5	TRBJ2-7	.	CASSYSPASPYEQYF	TGTGCCAGCAGTTACTCCCCAGCCTCGCCCTACGAGCAGTACTTC
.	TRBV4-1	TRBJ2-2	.	CASSQLGRPNTGELFF	TGCGCCAGCAGCCAGTTGGGGCGCCCGAACACCGGGGAGCTGTTTTTT
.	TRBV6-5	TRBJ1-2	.	CASSYYSSDGYTF	TGTGCCAGCAGTTATTACAGCTCGGATGGCTACACCTTC
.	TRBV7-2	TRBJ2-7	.	CASSFAGYEQYF	TGTGCCAGCAGCTTTGCGGGGTACGAGCAGTACTTC
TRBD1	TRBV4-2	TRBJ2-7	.	CASSQGFDRDRGPYEQYF	TGTGCCAGCAGCCAAGGGTTTGATCGGGACAGGGGGCCCTACGAGCAGTACTTC
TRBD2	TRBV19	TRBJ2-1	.	CASSPLSSGIYNEQFF	TGTGCCAGTAGTCCCCTTTCTAGCGGGATTTACAATGAGCAGTTCTTC
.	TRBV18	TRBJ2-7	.	CASSPPTATGFIYEQYF	TGTGCCAGCTCACCACCAACTGCCACAGGCTTTATTTACGAGCAGTACTTC